The clone carrying this T cell receptor (beta chain) was picked up one time. These data are taken from a study of blood T cell repertoires in COVID-19. Looked up from germline, CDR1 is MDHEN and CDR2 is SYDVKM. The V gene lost 6 bases and the J gene lost 0 bases, with 9 bases spanning the gap. The CDR3 consists of 14 residues. Participants reported their clinical history, and cohort assignment relied on those reports. Two negative PCRs, clearance, or symptom resolution characterized the recovered Cohort 3 donors. Clones were read by immunoSEQ multiplex PCR, and TCRdb kept only the in-frame ones, dropping some. The data show some 200,000 clones, roughly 82% seen once.

The rearrangement uses TRBV28 and TRBJ1-5; D gene ambiguous. The source material was PBMCs or T cells enriched from blood (not recorded which). The TCR was taken from a man in his forties who had recovered from COVID-19. CDR3 protein: CASRTEYSNQPQHF. In DNA, the CDR3 is TGTGCCAGCAGAACAGAGTATAGCAATCAGCCCCAGCATTTT. Full variable domain (rest looked up from reference TRBV28 and TRBJ1-5): DVKVTQSSRYLVKRTGEKVFLECVQDMDHENMFWYRQDPGLGLRLIYFSYDVKMKEKGDIPEGYSVSREKKERFSLILESASTNQTSMYLCASRTEYSNQPQHFGDGTRLSIL.